This is a list of T cell receptor beta chains from one sample in a study of blood T cell repertoires in COVID-19. Only in-frame clones appear in the TCRdb table, and some are missing; sequencing was by immunoSEQ multiplex PCR. The repertoire includes 200,000 to 250,000 clones, over 75% of them detected once, and around 4.5% sits in the top ten. The sequenced sample consisted of peripheral blood. These receptors all stem from a man in his fifties with acute or convalescent COVID-19. Each CDR3 is given without its conserved first and last residue.

CDR3 protein | J gene | V gene
ASRGDRATNEKLF | TRBJ1-4 | TRBV5-1
ASTRSGQGDYGYT | TRBJ1-2 | TRBV19
ASSVQGGSGELF | TRBJ2-2 | TRBV9
ASSRQGQGNSPLH | TRBJ1-6 | TRBV14
ASSMGLGNNEQF | TRBJ2-1 | TRBV11-3
ASSLGQNNSPLH | TRBJ1-6 | TRBV5-1
ASSMYRGKNIQY | TRBJ2-4 | TRBV19
ASRRLGQGSYEQY | TRBJ2-7 | TRBV6-5
ASSQGRGGGNQPQH | TRBJ1-5 | TRBV18
ASSHNRPSGNSPLH | TRBJ1-6 | TRBV5-1
ASSVGGDTQY | TRBJ2-3 | TRBV9
ASSGQVDEQY | TRBJ2-7 | TRBV18
ASAAGAFGEAF | TRBJ1-1 | TRBV2
ASSYSGGQQPQH | TRBJ1-5 | TRBV6-5
ASSLAGDTGELF | TRBJ2-2 | TRBV5-1
ASSQSGTGSNQPQH | TRBJ1-5 | TRBV16
ASGGTSGGFETQY | TRBJ2-5 | TRBV27
ASSLGQNQPQH | TRBJ1-5 | TRBV5-1
ASSRWGQKEPQH | TRBJ1-5 | TRBV7-2
ASSARTSGVISGYNEQF | TRBJ2-1 | TRBV9
ASSLGQNYGYT | TRBJ1-2 | TRBV5-1
ASSTREGMNTEAF | TRBJ1-1 | TRBV5-6